This TCR beta chain was sequenced in a study of beta chain features in type 1 diabetes. Turning to the study itself: Cell yields, age and gender were similar between patients and healthy donors.

The sequenced template was cDNA made from the entire isolated RNA. Roughly 3.4 million reads per sample on average were obtained from naive, central memory and regulatory T cell samples. Method: immunoSEQ multiplex PCR; TCRdb's copy keeps in-frame clones and lacks some. Here the sample spans about 930,000 clones, under 20% being singletons. Study-wide results and limits: Possibly, sequencing cDNA over-represented cells that had high TCR expression levels.

On this clone: The antigen is undetermined.

The CDR3 is 14 amino acids. Trimming pared 5 bases from V and 2 bases from J, leaving 12 bases between. Germline V gene sequence: CDR1 SNHLY, CDR2 FYNNEI. The chain has TRBV2 and TRBJ2-5; TRBD1 might be the D (6 bases). Sequencing was done on a sample of naive CD4+ T cells from blood. This TCR came from a woman younger than 30 in good health. CDR3 amino acids: CASSPRTEQETQYF. The CDR3 DNA reads as TGTGCCAGCAGTCCGAGGACAGAGCAAGAGACCCAGTACTTC.